The clone carrying this TCR beta chain is a singleton in its sample. Its antigen is not known. This donor had no CMV serostatus on record. This sample was included in a study of cytomegalovirus exposure and HLA in healthy donors. The PCR was carried out with 60 Vbeta primers and 13 Jbeta primers. This table comes from immunoSEQ multiplex PCR, and its TCRdb copy is limited to in-frame clones, with some not included. This sample yields over 85,000 clones, of which 63% are seen a single time; over 4% belongs to the top ten. V dropped 4 bases and J dropped 3; count of bases not matched to a gene: 6. Germline values: CDR1 MNHEY, CDR2 SMNVEV (reference sequence). This CDR3 has 15 residues. Study-wide results and caveats: Common viral pathogens were later found to be apparently linked to several of the most significant clusters. An analysis was carried out at a later point. It showed that HLA-associated TCR beta chains were more clonally expanded than equally common non-associated chains. Roughly even sequencing depth across donors was the assumption behind the presence/absence analyses.

The sample taken for sequencing was PBMCs. The TCR sequence derives from a human donor in good health. The J gene is TRBJ2-3, the V gene TRBV27; 8 bases map to TRBD2. The CDR3 bases are TGTGCCAGCAGTTCTCAAGCGGGAGATACAGATACGCAGTATTTT. It codes for CASSSQAGDTDTQYF.